The subject of this entry is one TCR beta chain. CDR1 and CDR2 from the germline V gene are SGHDT and YYEEEE. The CDR3 spans 13 residues. V was trimmed by 4 bases and J by 6 bases, leaving 10 bases between them. The sample originates from a study of blood T cell repertoires in COVID-19. Looking at the study overall: Acute and convalescent COVID-19 samples came from the United States, Italy and Spain. Sample material is recorded as cDNA or gDNA derived from T cells, B-cell-depleted T cells, or PBMCs.

Method: immunoSEQ multiplex PCR; TCRdb's copy keeps in-frame clones and lacks some. The sample carries roughly 340,000 clones, more than 70% recorded once. The sample comprised PBMCs or T cells enriched from blood (not recorded which). The sequence derives from a man aged 40-49 years in a cohort exposed to, infected with or recovered from COVID-19 (not recorded which). The chain carries TRBV5-6 and TRBJ2-2; no firm D call. The CDR3 protein is CASSPAISGELFF. Here the CDR3 DNA reads TGTGCCAGCAGCCCCGCGATATCCGGGGAGCTGTTTTTT.